The 14 T cell receptor beta chains listed next were all sequenced from one sample in a study of blood T cells in healthy people across ages. It was with a sample-barcoded 5' primer and a J-beta primer mix that a second PCR of about 7 to 12 cycles was run. Each CDR3 protein gets one entry after TCRdb re-called the 5' RACE reads with MiXCR. The sample records over 300,000 distinct CDR3 sequences, about 52% being singletons. Material: blood. Receptor source: a man between 60 and 75 years old in good health.

This clonotype has a single count. The gene calls are TRBV12-3 or TRBV12-4 and TRBJ2-7, with D perhaps matching TRBD1 or TRBD2 (5 bases each). The J call is doubtful: the DNA matches TRBJ2-5 better. The CDR3 spans 15 residues. The CDR3 DNA is TGTGCCAGCAGTTACCGAGGGGCAGGCCAAGAGACCCAGTACTTC. It yields the protein CASSYRGAGQETQYF.

The V and J genes are TRBV2 and TRBJ2-1; 11 nucleotides align to TRBD2. Looked up from germline, CDR1 is SNHLY and CDR2 is FYNNEI. The CDR3 totals 17 residues. J gave up 0 bases and V 11 bases, and 12 bases lay outside the gene matches. CDR3 sequence: CAYVPLAGGNSYNEQFF. As DNA, the CDR3 is TGTGCCTACGTCCCGCTAGCGGGGGGCAACTCCTACAATGAGCAGTTCTTC.

V is TRBV6-2 or TRBV6-3 and J is TRBJ2-7; possible D gene TRBD1, 6 bases. Trimming removed 4 bases at V and 4 bases at J, with 14 bases between. The CDR3 has 14 amino acids. Germline lookup yields CDR1 MNHEY and CDR2 SVGEGT. CDR3 loop: CASSLQGWGYEQYF. Written as DNA, the CDR3 is TGTGCCAGCAGTTTACAGGGATGGGGGTACGAGCAGTACTTC.

The chain has TRBV3-1 and TRBJ2-1; no firm D call. V was cut by 1 base and J by 5 bases, with 6 bases left in between. CDR3 length: 13 residues. The germline CDR1 and CDR2 sequences are LGHDT and YNNKEL (reference sequence). The CDR3 bases are TGTGCCAGCAGCCAAGTGATGAACAATGAGCAGTTCTTC. It translates to CASSQVMNNEQFF.

The chain uses TRBV6-5 and TRBJ2-1; TRBD2 might be the D (5 bases). Trimming removed 6 bases at V and 0 bases at J, with 9 bases between. The CDR3 covers 14 residues. Germline CDR1 and CDR2: MNHEY and SVGAGI. The CDR3 spells CASRTGSSYNEQFF. CDR3 DNA sequence: TGTGCCAGCAGAACGGGGAGCTCCTACAATGAGCAGTTCTTC.

As for this clonotype: This may be a read error: a much more frequent sequence differs by one nucleotide. Written as DNA, the CDR3 is TGCAGTGCTGACTTTCCTAACACTGAAGCTTTCTTT. It specifies CSADFPNTEAFF. V usage is TRBV20-1 and J usage is TRBJ1-1; D remains ambiguous. Germline lookup yields CDR1 DFQATT and CDR2 SNEGSKA (reference sequence). V was cut by 5 bases and J by 2 bases, with 9 bases left in between. The CDR3 loop spans 12 amino acids.

This clonotype was picked up a small number of times. The gene calls are TRBV28 and TRBJ2-1; 8 nucleotides match TRBD2. The CDR3 spans 15 residues. V lost 6 bases and J lost 5; bases outside the gene matches: 9. Germline V gene lookup returns CDR1 MDHEN and CDR2 SYDVKM. CDR3: CASRPGGEEHNEQFF. The CDR3 bases are TGTGCCAGCAGGCCGGGGGGGGAGGAACACAATGAGCAGTTCTTC.

The chain couples TRBV5-1 to TRBJ2-7; D remains ambiguous. The CDR3 runs 16 residues. In germline, CDR1 is SGHRS, CDR2 YFSETQ. Trimming left V 0 bases short and J 3 bases short, with 16 bases between. CDR3 sequence: CASSLAAASEFYEQYF. The CDR3 nucleotides read TGCGCCAGCAGCTTGGCCGCGGCTAGTGAATTCTACGAGCAGTACTTC.

As to this clonotype: At one of its ends the junction is not consistent with the germline gene, which may arise from a read error. The chain is built from TRBV20-1 and TRBJ1-2; a possible D gene is TRBD1 (5 bases). There are 16 residues in the CDR3. Germline V gene data show CDR1 as DFQATT and CDR2 as SNEGSKA (reference sequence). The DNA of the CDR3 is TGCAGTGCCAGAGGGGAATTCGACAAAAAGATGGGTGGCTACACCTTC. Encoded protein: CSARGEFDKKMGGYTF.

The chain recombines TRBV5-1 with TRBJ1-5; maybe TRBD1 (5 bases). Trimming removed 4 bases from V and 5 bases from J, with 10 bases in between. The CDR3 has 13 residues. The germline V gene has CDR1 SGHRS and CDR2 YFSETQ. Here the CDR3 DNA reads TGCGCCAGCAGCCCGGAAGGGGATCAGCCCCAGCATTTT. The encoded protein is CASSPEGDQPQHF.

The gene calls are TRBV20-1 and TRBJ2-7, with 7 bases lining up with TRBD1. Trimming took 8 bases from V and 3 from J; bases not matched to a gene: 4. CDR3 size: 11 residues. Germline CDR1 DFQATT, CDR2 SNEGSKA (reference sequence). In nucleotides, the CDR3 is TGCAGTCTCGACAGGGTCTACGAGCAGTACTTC. It translates to CSLDRVYEQYF.

In this sample, this clonotype turned up once. The CDR3, as DNA: TGCGCCAGCAGCCAAGATATGCTAGCGGGGGGAAGCTCCTACAATGAGCAGTTCTTC. Translated, it gives CASSQDMLAGGSSYNEQFF. The J gene is TRBJ2-1, the V gene TRBV4-3; TRBD2 agrees at 11 bases. Trimming cost V 0 bases and J 0 bases; bases outside gene matches: 7. The CDR3 loop spans 19 amino acids. CDR1 is LGHNA, CDR2 YSLEER, per germline.

This chain uses TRBV7-2 with TRBJ2-1; D might be TRBD2 (5 bases). CDR1 is SGHTA and CDR2 is FQGNSA in the germline V gene. Trimming stripped 1 base from V and 3 bases from J, with 10 bases between. The CDR3 has 15 residues. The CDR3 region is CASSLGPGYYNEQFF. CDR3 coding DNA: TGTGCCAGCAGCTTAGGGCCGGGGTACTACAATGAGCAGTTCTTC.

V gene TRBV5-5 combines with J gene TRBJ2-1; TRBD2 agrees at 7 bases. There are 15 residues in the CDR3. CDR1 is SGHKS and CDR2 is YYEKEE in the germline V gene (reference sequence). V lost 4 bases, J lost 0 bases, and 4 bases stayed unmatched. The CDR3, as DNA: TGTGCCAGCAGCCTAGCGGTTAACTCCTACAATGAGCAGTTCTTC. It encodes CASSLAVNSYNEQFF.